This TCR beta chain was identified during a study of cytomegalovirus exposure and HLA in healthy donors. With 1 base removed from V and 2 bases from J, the gap between germline ends came to 20 bases. The CDR3 covers 18 residues. In germline, CDR1 is MGHDK, CDR2 SYGVNS. Using immunoSEQ multiplex PCR, the repertoire was profiled, and TCRdb retains in-frame clones only, with some absent. Of roughly 120,000 clones listed, 88% are singletons. Sample: PBMCs. The receptor was derived from a woman younger than 30 in good health and CMV-seropositive. The chain has TRBV25-1 and TRBJ1-2, with D tentatively TRBD1 (6 bases). The CDR3 here is CASSESGVRGASNYGYTF. The CDR3 DNA is TGTGCCAGCAGTGAATCAGGGGTTCGGGGAGCATCCAACTATGGCTACACCTTC.